Shown below are 18 T cell receptor beta chains from a single sample sequenced in a study of blood T cell repertoires in COVID-19. Measured with immunoSEQ multiplex PCR; TCRdb has only the in-frame clones, and not every one. The table includes about 29,000 clones, roughly three quarters detected once. The sample consisted of peripheral blood. The receptors derive from a woman between 65 and 79 years old with acute or convalescent COVID-19.

The chain employs TRBV4-1 and TRBJ2-3; TRBD1 might be the D (5 bases). Germline lookup yields CDR1 MGHRA and CDR2 YSYEKL. There are 17 residues in the CDR3. The ends were cut back, 3 bases at V and 6 bases at J, with 22 bases in the middle. CDR3 in amino acids: CASSHPYRKLGSDTQYF. The CDR3 DNA reads TGCGCCAGCAGCCACCCCTACAGGAAGCTGGGGTCGGATACGCAGTATTTT.

This clone was seen a single time. This rearrangement joins TRBV4-1 to TRBJ2-1; TRBD1 aligns across 10 bases. In germline, CDR1 is MGHRA, CDR2 YSYEKL. The CDR3 has 14 residues. Trimming took 3 bases from V and 9 from J; bases not matched to a gene: 5. The CDR3 here is CASSHRQGAGEQFF. The CDR3, as DNA: TGCGCCAGCAGCCACAGACAGGGGGCGGGTGAGCAGTTCTTC.

This chain joins TRBV18 and TRBJ2-7, with TRBD2 matching 12 bases. Unmatched junction bases numbered 7, after V lost 6 bases and J lost 4 bases. This CDR3 region has 15 residues. Per the germline V gene, CDR1 is KGHSH and CDR2 is LQKENI. The CDR3: CASSQTSGGAYEQYF. The CDR3 DNA reads as TGTGCCAGCTCGCAGACTAGCGGGGGAGCGTACGAGCAGTACTTC.

The V and J genes are TRBV11-3 and TRBJ2-5; 9 bases are shared with TRBD1. The length of the CDR3 is 13 residues. J was trimmed by 4 bases and V by 6 bases; bases with no gene match: 3. CDR1 SGHNT and CDR2 YENEEA come from the germline V gene. CDR3 loop: CASSRTGVETQYF. In nucleotides, the CDR3 is TGTGCCAGCAGTCGGACAGGGGTAGAGACCCAGTACTTC.

The chain uses TRBV7-9 and TRBJ2-5, with TRBD2 matching over 7 bases. Germline V gene lookup returns CDR1 SEHNR and CDR2 FQNEAQ (reference sequence). The length of the CDR3 is 13 residues. With V trimmed by 5 bases and J by 2 bases, 2 bases remained unmatched. CDR3 coding DNA: TGTGCCAGCAGCAAACTAGCGCAAGAGACCCAGTACTTC. Translating it yields CASSKLAQETQYF.

V gene TRBV6-5 combines with J gene TRBJ1-1; no clear D gene. Trimming left V 3 bases short and J 1 base short, with 12 bases between. Germline V gene lookup returns CDR1 MNHEY and CDR2 SVGAGI. This CDR3 region has 15 residues. The CDR3 region is CASSYRTSPNTEAFF. The CDR3 DNA reads TGTGCCAGCAGTTATCGTACGAGCCCGAACACTGAAGCTTTCTTT.

The chain combines TRBV28 with TRBJ2-1; TRBD1 matches at 10 bases. V was clipped by 7 bases and J by 7 bases; unmatched bases: 22. Looked up from germline, CDR1 is MDHEN and CDR2 is SYDVKM. This CDR3 is built from 19 residues. CDR3 nucleotides: TGTGCCAGCACTTCCCCGACTCGAGTGGGACAGGGGACGAAAAATGAGCAGTTCTTC. Encoded protein: CASTSPTRVGQGTKNEQFF.

The rearrangement uses TRBV24-1 and TRBJ2-7, with 11 bases that match TRBD1. Germline values: CDR1 KGHDR, CDR2 SFDVKD. The CDR3 sequence is 16 residues long. The junction had 6 bases not matched to a gene; V was cut back by 3 bases and J by 3 bases. Here the CDR3 reads CATSDPVGTGGYEQYF. In nucleotides, the CDR3 is TGTGCCACCAGTGATCCGGTAGGGACAGGGGGCTACGAGCAGTACTTC.

This CDR3 reads CASTDSGSGSTNEKLFF. CDR3 in DNA: TGTGCCAGCACGGACTCGGGGAGTGGATCGACTAATGAAAAACTGTTTTTT. This chain connects TRBV3-1 (or the pseudogene TRBV3-2) to TRBJ1-4; D remains ambiguous. Between the trimmed V and J ends, which lost 7 bases and 2 bases, there was a span of 20 bases. CDR1 is LGHDT and CDR2 is YNNKEL in the germline V gene (reference sequence). The CDR3 is made up of 17 amino acids.

The chain employs TRBV5-1 and TRBJ2-3, with 10 bases that match TRBD1. This CDR3 contains 15 residues. Trimming at V came to 3 bases and at J to 2 bases, leaving 3 bases not matched to a gene. The V gene's germline CDR1 is SGHRS and CDR2 YFSETQ. In DNA form, the CDR3 reads TGCGCCAGCAGCTCAGGGACAGGGGTCACAGATACGCAGTATTTT. As protein: CASSSGTGVTDTQYF.

The chain is built from TRBV5-1 and TRBJ1-3, with unresolved D. The ends were cut back, 3 bases at V and 0 bases at J, with 10 bases in the middle. The CDR3 is 15 amino acids. Germline V gene sequence: CDR1 SGHRS, CDR2 YFSETQ. The DNA of the CDR3 is TGCGCCAGCAGCTCGAACCCGAGCTCTGGAAACACCATATATTTT. Translation gives CASSSNPSSGNTIYF.

Only one count was recorded for this clone. The chain recombines TRBV5-6 with TRBJ2-7; D may be TRBD1 (6 bases). Germline-derived CDR1 and CDR2 are SGHDT and YYEEEE. Trimming took off 1 base at V and 0 bases at J, with 8 bases between the two ends. This CDR3 contains 14 residues. This chain's CDR3 is CASSLTGYSYEQYF. DNA for the CDR3: TGTGCCAGCAGCTTGACAGGGTACTCCTACGAGCAGTACTTC.

The chain has TRBV29-1 and TRBJ2-3; TRBD2 aligns across 7 bases. CDR1 and CDR2 from the germline V gene are SQVTM and ANQGSEA. The trim removed 7 bases at V and 5 bases at J, leaving 3 bases unmatched. There are 11 residues in the CDR3. CDR3 DNA: TGCAGCGGGGAGGGTTTAGATACGCAGTATTTT. It codes for CSGEGLDTQYF.

The J gene is TRBJ1-2, the V gene TRBV28; 7 nucleotides match TRBD1. This CDR3 contains 12 residues. Trimming at V came to 11 bases and at J to 4 bases, leaving 7 bases not matched to a gene. From germline, CDR1 is MDHEN and CDR2 SYDVKM. CDR3: CACVGTAYGYTF. Written as DNA, the CDR3 is TGTGCCTGTGTAGGGACAGCCTATGGCTACACCTTC.

The rearrangement joins TRBV6-5 to TRBJ1-2; 10 positions agree with TRBD1. The CDR3 contains 13 residues. The germline CDR1 and CDR2 sequences are MNHEY and SVGAGI. V gave up 5 bases and J gave up 8 bases; unmatched junction bases: 5. This CDR3 is CASSRDRGGGYTF. DNA for the CDR3: TGTGCCAGCAGTCGGGACAGGGGAGGAGGCTACACCTTC.

A remark on this clone: At one of its ends the junction is not consistent with the germline gene, which may arise from a read error. The same CDR3 arises from other DNA sequences in this sample as well. The chain recombines TRBV5-6 with TRBJ2-7, with 10 bases lining up with TRBD1. Germline lookup yields CDR1 SGHDT and CDR2 YYEEEE. The CDR3 totals 14 residues. The CDR3 DNA reads as TGTGCTAGCAGCCCAGGACAGGGGGCCTACGAGCAGTACTTC. It is translated as CASSPGQGAYEQYF.

The chain is built from TRBV19 and TRBJ2-3; TRBD2 is a possible D gene (6 bases). CDR3 length equals 13 residues. The germline V and J ends were trimmed by 10 bases and 1 base, with 12 bases remaining between them. Germline assignment: CDR1 LNHDA and CDR2 SQIVND (reference sequence). CDR3 bases: TGTGCCACGGGGGAGGAGGGCACAGATACGCAGTATTTT. This encodes CATGEEGTDTQYF.

This clone was counted a single time. This chain uses TRBV27 with TRBJ2-2, with 9 bases identical to TRBD2. Trimming took 4 bases from V and 5 from J; bases not matched to a gene: 8. Germline CDR1 reads MNHEY; CDR2 reads SMNVEV (reference sequence). The CDR3 is 16 residues long. CDR3 sequence reads: CASSSLAGGGTGELFF. The CDR3 region has the DNA TGTGCCAGCAGTTCCCTGGCGGGAGGGGGAACCGGGGAGCTGTTTTTT.